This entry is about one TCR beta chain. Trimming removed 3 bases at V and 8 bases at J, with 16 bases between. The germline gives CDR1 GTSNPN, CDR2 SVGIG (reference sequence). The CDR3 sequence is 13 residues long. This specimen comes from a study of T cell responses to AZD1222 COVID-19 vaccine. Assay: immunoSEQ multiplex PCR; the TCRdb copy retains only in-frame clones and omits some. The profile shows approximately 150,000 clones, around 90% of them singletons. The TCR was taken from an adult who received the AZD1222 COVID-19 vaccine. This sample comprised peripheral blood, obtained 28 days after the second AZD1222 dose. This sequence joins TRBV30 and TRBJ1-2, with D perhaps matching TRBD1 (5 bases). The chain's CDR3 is CAWSPPRGRGYTF. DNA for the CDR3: TGTGCCTGGAGCCCCCCTCGGGGGAGAGGCTACACCTTC.